This T cell receptor (beta chain) was captured by sequencing in a study of T cells in Graves' hyperthyroidism and ophthalmopathy. Not enrolled were patients with uncontrolled infection, other autoimmune disease, pregnancy or lactation. Researchers took RNA transcripts and amplified the TCR beta CDR3 regions from them. An initial round of RT-PCR targeting the TCR CDR3 relied on the HTBI primer set. MiXCR, run by TCRdb on the multiplex PCR reads, gives a single entry per CDR3 protein. Of hundreds of thousands of distinct CDR3 sequences in the sample, 45% were seen once. As to this clonotype: The antigen is unknown.

General observations from the study: For ophthalmopathy, model prediction preceded onset by a median roughly 5.9 months. In the blood, most expanded thyroid clonotypes above 0.001 appeared as well. Ophthalmopathy and stable hyperthyroidism were told apart by a 13 V-J model.

The source material was peripheral blood or thyroid tissue (not recorded which). The clonotype was recovered from an adult man with Graves' disease, either hyperthyroidism or ophthalmopathy (not recorded which).

The CDR3 here is CASSPTPLYGYTF. Here the CDR3 DNA reads TGTGCCAGCAGCCCGACCCCCCTCTATGGCTACACCTTC. This chain links TRBV7-9 with TRBJ1-2; D remains unclear. This CDR3 region has 13 residues. Germline lookup yields CDR1 SEHNR and CDR2 FQNEAQ (reference sequence). Trimming took off 5 bases at V and 4 bases at J, with 11 bases between the two ends.